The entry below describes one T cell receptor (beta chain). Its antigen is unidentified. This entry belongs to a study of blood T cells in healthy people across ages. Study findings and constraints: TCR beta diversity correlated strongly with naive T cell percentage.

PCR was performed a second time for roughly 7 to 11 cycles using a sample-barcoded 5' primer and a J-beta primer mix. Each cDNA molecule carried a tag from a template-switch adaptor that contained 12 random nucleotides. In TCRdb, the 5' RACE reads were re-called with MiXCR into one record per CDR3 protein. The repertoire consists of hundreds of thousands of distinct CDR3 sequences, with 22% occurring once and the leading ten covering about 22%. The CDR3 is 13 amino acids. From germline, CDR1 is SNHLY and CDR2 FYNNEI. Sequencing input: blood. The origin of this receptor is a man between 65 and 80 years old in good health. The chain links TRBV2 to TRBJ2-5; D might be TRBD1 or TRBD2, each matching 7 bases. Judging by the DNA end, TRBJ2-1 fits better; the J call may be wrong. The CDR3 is CASSEVRGGVQFF. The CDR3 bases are TGTGCCAGCAGTGAAGTCAGGGGGGGCGTGCAGTTCTTC.